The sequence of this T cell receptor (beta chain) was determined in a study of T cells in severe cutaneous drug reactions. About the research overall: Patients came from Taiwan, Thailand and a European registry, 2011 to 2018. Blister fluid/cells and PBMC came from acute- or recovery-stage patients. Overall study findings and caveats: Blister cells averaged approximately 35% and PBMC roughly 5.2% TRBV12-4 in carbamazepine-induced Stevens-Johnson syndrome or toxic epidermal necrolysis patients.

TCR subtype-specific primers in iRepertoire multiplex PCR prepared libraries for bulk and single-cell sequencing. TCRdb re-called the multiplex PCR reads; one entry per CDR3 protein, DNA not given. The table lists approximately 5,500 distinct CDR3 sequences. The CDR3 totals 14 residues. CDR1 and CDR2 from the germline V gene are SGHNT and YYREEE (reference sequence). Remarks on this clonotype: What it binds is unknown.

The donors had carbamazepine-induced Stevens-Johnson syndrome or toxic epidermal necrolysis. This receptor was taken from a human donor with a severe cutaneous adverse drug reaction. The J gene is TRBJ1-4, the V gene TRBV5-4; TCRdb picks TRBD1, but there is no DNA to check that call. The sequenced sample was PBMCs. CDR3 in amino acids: CASSLGTGMEKLFF.